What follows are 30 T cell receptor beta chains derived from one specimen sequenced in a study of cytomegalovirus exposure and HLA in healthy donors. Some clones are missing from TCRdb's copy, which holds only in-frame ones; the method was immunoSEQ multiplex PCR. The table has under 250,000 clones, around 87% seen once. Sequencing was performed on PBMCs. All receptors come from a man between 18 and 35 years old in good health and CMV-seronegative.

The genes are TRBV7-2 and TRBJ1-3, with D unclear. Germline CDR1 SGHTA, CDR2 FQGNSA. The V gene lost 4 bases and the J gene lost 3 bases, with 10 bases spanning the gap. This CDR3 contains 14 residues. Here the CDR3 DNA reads TGTGCCAGCAGCTCCGCCCTCGGTGGAAACACCATATATTTT. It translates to CASSSALGGNTIYF.

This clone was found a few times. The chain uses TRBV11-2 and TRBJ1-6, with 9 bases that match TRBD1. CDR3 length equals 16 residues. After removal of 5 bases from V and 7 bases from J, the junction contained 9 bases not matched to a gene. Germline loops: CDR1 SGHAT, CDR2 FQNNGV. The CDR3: CASSAYRGLKNSPLHF. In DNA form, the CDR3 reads TGTGCCAGCAGCGCGTACAGGGGGCTTAAAAATTCACCCCTCCACTTT.

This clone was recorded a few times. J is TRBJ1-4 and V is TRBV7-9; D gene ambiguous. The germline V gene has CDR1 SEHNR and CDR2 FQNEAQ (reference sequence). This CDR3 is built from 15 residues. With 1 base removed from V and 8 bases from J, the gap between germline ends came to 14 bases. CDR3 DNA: TGTGCCAGCAGCTTAGTGGATACCATCGGGGAAAAACTGTTTTTT. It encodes CASSLVDTIGEKLFF.

CDR3 sequence: CASSYSRGGGQPQHF. The DNA for the CDR3 is TGTGCCAGCAGTTACTCGCGAGGTGGCGGTCAGCCCCAGCATTTT. The chain combines TRBV6-5 with TRBJ1-5; D gene ambiguous. CDR1 is MNHEY, CDR2 SVGAGI, per germline. This CDR3 comprises 15 residues. V lost 0 bases, J lost 6 bases, and 12 bases lay in between.

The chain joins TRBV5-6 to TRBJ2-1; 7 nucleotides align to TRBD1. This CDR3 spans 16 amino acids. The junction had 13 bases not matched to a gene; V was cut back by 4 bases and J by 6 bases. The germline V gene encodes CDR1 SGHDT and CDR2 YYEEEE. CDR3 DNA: TGTGCCAGCAGCGGTGGGATGACAGGGTTTGGCAATGAGCAGTTCTTC. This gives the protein CASSGGMTGFGNEQFF.

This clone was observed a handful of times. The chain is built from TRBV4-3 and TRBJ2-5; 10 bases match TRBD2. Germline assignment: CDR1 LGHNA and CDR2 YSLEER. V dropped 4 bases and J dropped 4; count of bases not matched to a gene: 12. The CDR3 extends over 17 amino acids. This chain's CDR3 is CASSPLAGGGLGETQYF. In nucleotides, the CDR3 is TGCGCCAGCAGCCCGTTAGCGGGAGGAGGTCTGGGAGAGACCCAGTACTTC.

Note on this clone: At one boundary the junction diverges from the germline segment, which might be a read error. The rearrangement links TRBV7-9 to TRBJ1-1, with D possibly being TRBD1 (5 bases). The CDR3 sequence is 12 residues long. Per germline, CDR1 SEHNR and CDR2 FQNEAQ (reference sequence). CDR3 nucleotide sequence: TGTGCCAGCAGCCTAGCCGGGGGTGAGGCTTTCTTT. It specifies CASSLAGGEAFF.

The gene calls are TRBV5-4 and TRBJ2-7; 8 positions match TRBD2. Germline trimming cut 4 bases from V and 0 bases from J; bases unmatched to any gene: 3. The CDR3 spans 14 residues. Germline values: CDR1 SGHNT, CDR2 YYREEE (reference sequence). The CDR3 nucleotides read TGTGCCAGCAGCGTAACTAGCGGCTCCTACGAGCAGTACTTC. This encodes CASSVTSGSYEQYF.

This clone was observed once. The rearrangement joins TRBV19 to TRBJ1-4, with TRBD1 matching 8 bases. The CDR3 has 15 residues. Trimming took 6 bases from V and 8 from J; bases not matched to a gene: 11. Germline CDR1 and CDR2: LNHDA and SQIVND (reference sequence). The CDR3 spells CASRGQGRGSEKLFF. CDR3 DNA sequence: TGTGCCAGTAGAGGACAGGGCCGGGGGTCGGAAAAACTGTTTTTT.

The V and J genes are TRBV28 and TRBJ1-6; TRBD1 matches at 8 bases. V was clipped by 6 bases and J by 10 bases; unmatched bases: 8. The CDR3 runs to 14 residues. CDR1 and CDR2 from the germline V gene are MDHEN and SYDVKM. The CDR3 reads CASSRGQGWSPLHF. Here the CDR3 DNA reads TGTGCCAGCAGCCGAGGACAGGGCTGGTCACCCCTCCACTTT.

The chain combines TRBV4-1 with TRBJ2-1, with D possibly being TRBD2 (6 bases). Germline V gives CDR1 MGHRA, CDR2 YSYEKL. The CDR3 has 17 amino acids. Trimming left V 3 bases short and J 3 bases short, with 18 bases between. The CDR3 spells CASSQFLVADNYNEQFF. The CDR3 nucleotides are TGCGCCAGCAGCCAGTTCCTAGTAGCGGATAACTACAATGAGCAGTTCTTC.

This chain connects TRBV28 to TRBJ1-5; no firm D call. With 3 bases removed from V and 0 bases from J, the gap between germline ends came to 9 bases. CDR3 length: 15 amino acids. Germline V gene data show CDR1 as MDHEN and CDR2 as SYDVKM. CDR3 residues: CASSFWGASNQPQHF. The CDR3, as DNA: TGTGCCAGCAGTTTTTGGGGAGCTAGCAATCAGCCCCAGCATTTT.

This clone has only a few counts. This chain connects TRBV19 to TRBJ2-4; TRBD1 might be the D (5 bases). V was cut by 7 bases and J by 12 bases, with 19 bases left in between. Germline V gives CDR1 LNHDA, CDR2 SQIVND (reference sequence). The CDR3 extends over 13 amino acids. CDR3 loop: CASKGQGFVSQYF. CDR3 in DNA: TGTGCCAGTAAAGGCCAGGGTTTTGTTTCTCAGTACTTC.

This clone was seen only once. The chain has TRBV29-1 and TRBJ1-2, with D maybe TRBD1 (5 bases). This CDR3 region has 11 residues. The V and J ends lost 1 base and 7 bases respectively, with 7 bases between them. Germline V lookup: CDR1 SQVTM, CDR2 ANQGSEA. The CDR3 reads CSVEGGSGYTF. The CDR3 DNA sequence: TGCAGCGTTGAAGGGGGCTCTGGCTACACCTTC.

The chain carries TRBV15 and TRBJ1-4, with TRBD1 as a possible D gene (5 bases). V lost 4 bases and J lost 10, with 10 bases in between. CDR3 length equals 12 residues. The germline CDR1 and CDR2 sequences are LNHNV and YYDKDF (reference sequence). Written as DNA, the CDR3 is TGTGCCACCAGCATTGCAGGGCGAAAACTGTTTTTT. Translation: CATSIAGRKLFF.

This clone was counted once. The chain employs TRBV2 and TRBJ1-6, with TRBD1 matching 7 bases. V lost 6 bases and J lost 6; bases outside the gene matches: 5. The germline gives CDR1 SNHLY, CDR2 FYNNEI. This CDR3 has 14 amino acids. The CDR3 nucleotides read TGTGCCAGCAGGGATGGGACAGTTAATTCACCCCTCCACTTT. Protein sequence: CASRDGTVNSPLHF.

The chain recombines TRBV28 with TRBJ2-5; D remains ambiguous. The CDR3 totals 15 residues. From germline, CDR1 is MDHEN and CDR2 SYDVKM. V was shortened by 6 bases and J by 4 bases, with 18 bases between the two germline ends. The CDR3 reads CASSPPGSMRETQYF. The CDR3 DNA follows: TGTGCCAGCAGCCCCCCCGGGTCGATGCGAGAGACCCAGTACTTC.

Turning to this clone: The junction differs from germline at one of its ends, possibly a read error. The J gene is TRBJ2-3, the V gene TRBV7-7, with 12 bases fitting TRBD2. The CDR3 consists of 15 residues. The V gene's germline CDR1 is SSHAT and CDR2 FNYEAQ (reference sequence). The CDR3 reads CASSLLAGGTDTQYF. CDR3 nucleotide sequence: TGTGCTAGCAGCCTACTAGCGGGGGGTACAGATACGCAGTATTTT. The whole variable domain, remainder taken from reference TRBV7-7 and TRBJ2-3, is GAGVSQSPRYKVTKRGQDVTLRCDPISSHATLYWYQQALGQGPEFLTYFNYEAQPDKSGLPSDRFSAERPEGSISTLTIQRTEQRDSAMYRCASSLLAGGTDTQYFGPGTRLTVL.

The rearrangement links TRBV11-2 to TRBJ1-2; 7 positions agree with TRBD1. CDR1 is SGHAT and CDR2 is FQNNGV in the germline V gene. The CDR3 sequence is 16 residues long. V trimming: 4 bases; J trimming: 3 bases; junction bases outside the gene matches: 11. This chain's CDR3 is CASSSVKSQGDYGYTF. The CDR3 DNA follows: TGTGCCAGCAGCTCCGTTAAATCTCAGGGGGACTATGGCTACACCTTC. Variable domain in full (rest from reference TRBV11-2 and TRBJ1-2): EAGVAQSPRYKIIEKRQSVAFWCNPISGHATLYWYQQILGQGPKLLIQFQNNGVVDDSQLPKDRFSAERLKGVDSTLKIQPAKLEDSAVYLCASSSVKSQGDYGYTFGSGTRLTVV.

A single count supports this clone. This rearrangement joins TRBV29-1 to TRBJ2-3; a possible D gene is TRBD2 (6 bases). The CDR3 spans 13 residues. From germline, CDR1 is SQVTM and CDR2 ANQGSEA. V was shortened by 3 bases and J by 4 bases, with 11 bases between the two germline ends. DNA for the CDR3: TGCAGCGTTGATAGGAGGGGCTCAGATACGCAGTATTTT. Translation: CSVDRRGSDTQYF.

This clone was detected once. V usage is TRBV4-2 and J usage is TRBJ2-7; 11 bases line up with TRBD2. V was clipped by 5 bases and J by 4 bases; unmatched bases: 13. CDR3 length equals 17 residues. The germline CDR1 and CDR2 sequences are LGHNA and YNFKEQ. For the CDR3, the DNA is TGTGCCAGCAGCGCAAACGCTCTAGCGGGAGGTCGGTACGAGCAGTACTTC. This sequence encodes CASSANALAGGRYEQYF.

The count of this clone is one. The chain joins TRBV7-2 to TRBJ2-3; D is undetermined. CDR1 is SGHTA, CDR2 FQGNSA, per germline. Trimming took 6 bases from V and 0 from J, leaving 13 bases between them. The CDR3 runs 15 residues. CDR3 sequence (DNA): TGTGCCAGCAGGGAACAGCATGAAAGCACAGATACGCAGTATTTT. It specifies CASREQHESTDTQYF.

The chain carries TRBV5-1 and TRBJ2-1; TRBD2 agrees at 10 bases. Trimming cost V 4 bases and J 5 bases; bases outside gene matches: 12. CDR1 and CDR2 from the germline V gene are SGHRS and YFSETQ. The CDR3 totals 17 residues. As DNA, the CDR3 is TGCGCCAGCAGCCAATTAGTTAGCGGGGGGCTAAACAATGAGCAGTTCTTC. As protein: CASSQLVSGGLNNEQFF.

Written as DNA, the CDR3 is TGTGCCATCAGCTCCGGGACAGGGGACGGCGGGGAGCTGTTTTTT. This sequence encodes CAISSGTGDGGELFF. The chain is built from TRBV10-3 and TRBJ2-2; TRBD1 matches at 10 bases. Germline CDR1 and CDR2: ENHRY and SYGVKD. Trimming at V came to 6 bases and at J to 7 bases, leaving 8 bases not matched to a gene. The CDR3 has 15 amino acids.

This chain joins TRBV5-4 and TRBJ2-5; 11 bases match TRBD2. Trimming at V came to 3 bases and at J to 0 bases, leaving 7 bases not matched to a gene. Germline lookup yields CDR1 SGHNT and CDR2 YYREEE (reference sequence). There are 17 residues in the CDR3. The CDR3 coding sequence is TGTGCCAGCAGCTGGGGACTAGCGGTAGAGTACCAAGAGACCCAGTACTTC. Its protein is CASSWGLAVEYQETQYF.

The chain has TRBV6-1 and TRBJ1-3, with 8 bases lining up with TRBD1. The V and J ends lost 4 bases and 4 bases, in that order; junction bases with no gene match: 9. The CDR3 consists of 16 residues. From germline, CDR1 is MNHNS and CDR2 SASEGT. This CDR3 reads CASSAAGQGSGNTIYF. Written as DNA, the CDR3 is TGTGCCAGCAGTGCCGCCGGACAGGGATCCGGAAACACCATATATTTT.

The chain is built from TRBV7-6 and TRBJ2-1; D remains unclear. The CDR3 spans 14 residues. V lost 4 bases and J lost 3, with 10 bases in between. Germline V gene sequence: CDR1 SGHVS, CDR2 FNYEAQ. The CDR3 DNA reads TGTGCCAGCAGCTCCGTTTTAGACTACAATGAGCAGTTCTTC. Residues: CASSSVLDYNEQFF.

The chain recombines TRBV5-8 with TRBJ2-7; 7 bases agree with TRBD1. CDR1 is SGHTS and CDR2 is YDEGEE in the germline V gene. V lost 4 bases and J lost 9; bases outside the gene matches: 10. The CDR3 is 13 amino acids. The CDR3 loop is CASSHQTGIGQYF. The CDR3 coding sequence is TGTGCCAGCAGCCACCAGACAGGGATCGGGCAGTACTTC.

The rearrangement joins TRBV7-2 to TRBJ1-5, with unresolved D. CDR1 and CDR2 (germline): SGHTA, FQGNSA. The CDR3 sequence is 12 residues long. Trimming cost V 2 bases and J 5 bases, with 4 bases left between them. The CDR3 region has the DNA TGTGCCAGCAGCTTATATGATCAGCCCCAGCATTTT. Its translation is CASSLYDQPQHF. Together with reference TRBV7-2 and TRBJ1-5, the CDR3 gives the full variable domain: GAGVSQSPSNKVTEKGKDVELRCDPISGHTALYWYRQSLGQGLEFLIYFQGNSAPDKSGLPSDRFSAERTGGSVSTLTIQRTQQEDSAVYLCASSLYDQPQHFGDGTRLSIL.

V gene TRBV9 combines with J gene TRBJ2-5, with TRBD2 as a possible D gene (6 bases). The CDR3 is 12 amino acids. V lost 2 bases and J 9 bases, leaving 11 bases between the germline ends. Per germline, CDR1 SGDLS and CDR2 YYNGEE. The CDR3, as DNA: TGTGCCAGCAGCGTTTCTACGGGGGCCCAGTACTTC. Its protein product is CASSVSTGAQYF.